This T cell receptor beta chain was captured in a study of blood T cell repertoires in COVID-19. This CDR3 is built from 15 residues. Germline values: CDR1 MNHNS, CDR2 SASEGT. V was cut by 1 base and J by 2 bases, with 9 bases left in between. Sequenced by immunoSEQ multiplex PCR; TCRdb stores in-frame clones only, minus some. This table holds hundreds of thousands of clones, approximately 88% found once. The source is a woman in her seventies with COVID-19, enrolled during active disease. The V and J genes are TRBV6-1 and TRBJ1-5; possible D gene TRBD1, 6 bases. Sequences were obtained from peripheral blood. CDR3 nucleotides: TGTGCCAGCAGTGAAGGAGCAGGGGGCAATCAGCCCCAGCATTTT. Translating it yields CASSEGAGGNQPQHF.